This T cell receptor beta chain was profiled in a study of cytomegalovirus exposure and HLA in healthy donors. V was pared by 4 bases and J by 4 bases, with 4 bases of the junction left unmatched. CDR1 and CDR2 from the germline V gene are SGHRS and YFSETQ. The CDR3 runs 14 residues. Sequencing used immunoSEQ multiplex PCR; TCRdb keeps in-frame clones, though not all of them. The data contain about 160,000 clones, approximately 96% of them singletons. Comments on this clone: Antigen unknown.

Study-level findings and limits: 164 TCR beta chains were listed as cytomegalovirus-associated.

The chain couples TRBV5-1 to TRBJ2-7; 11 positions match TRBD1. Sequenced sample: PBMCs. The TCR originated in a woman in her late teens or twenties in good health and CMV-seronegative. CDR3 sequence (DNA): TGCGCCAGCAGCAGGACAGGGGGCGGATACGAGCAGTACTTC. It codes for CASSRTGGGYEQYF.